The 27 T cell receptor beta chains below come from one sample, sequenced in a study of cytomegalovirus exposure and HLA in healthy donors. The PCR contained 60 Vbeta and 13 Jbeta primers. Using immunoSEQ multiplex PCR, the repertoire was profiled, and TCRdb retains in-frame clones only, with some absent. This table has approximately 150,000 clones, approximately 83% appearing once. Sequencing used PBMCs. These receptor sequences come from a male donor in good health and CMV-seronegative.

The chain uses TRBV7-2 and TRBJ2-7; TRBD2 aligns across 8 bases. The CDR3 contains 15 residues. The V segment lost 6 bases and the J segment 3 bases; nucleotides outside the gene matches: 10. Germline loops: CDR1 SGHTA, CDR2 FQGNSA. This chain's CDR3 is CASSRVAGKLYEQYF. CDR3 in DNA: TGTGCCAGCAGTCGAGTAGCGGGAAAGCTCTACGAGCAGTACTTC.

The CDR3 DNA follows: TGTGCCAGTAGTATAGGTCCCGACAGGGAAAACACCGGGGAGCTGTTTTTT. It translates to CASSIGPDRENTGELFF. The J gene is TRBJ2-2, the V gene TRBV19; 7 bases line up with TRBD1. Per germline, CDR1 LNHDA and CDR2 SQIVND (reference sequence). The CDR3 is made up of 17 amino acids. The ends lost 1 base at V and 2 bases at J; junction bases unmatched: 7.

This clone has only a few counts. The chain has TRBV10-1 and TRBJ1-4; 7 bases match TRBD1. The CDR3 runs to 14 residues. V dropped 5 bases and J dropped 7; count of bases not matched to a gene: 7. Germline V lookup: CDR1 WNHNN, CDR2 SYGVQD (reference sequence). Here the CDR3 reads CASSPQGGGEKLFF. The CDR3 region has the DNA TGCGCCAGCAGTCCTCAGGGGGGAGGTGAAAAACTGTTTTTT.

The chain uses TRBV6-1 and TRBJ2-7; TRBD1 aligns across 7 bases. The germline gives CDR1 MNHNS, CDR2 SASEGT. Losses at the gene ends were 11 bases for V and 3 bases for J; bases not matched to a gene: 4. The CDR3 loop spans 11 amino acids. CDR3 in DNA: TGTGCCGGACAGGTTTACTACGAGCAGTACTTC. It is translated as CAGQVYYEQYF.

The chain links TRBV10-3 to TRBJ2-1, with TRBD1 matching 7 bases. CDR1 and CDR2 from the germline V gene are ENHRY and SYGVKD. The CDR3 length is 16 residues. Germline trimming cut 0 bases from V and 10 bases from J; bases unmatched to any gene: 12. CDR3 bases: TGTGCCATCAGTGAGTCATATACTTCCTCCAGGGGGGAGCAGTTCTTC. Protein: CAISESYTSSRGEQFF.

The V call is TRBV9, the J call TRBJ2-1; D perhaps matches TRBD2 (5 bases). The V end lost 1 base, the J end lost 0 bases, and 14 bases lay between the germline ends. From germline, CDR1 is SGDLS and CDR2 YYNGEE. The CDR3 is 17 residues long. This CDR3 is CASSVPRVGSSYNEQFF. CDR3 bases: TGTGCCAGCAGCGTACCGCGAGTGGGGAGCTCCTACAATGAGCAGTTCTTC.

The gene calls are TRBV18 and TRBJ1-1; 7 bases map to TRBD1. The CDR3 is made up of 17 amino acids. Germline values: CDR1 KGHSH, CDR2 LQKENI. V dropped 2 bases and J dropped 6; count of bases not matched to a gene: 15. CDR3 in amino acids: CASSPMISDRRGPEAFF. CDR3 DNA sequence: TGTGCCAGCTCACCAATGATATCGGACAGGAGGGGGCCTGAAGCTTTCTTT.

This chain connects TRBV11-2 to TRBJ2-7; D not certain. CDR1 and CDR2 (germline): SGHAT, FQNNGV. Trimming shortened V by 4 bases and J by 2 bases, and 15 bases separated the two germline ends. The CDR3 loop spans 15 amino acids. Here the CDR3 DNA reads TGTGCCAGCAGCTCAGCGCCCTATCTGACCTACGAGCAGTACTTC. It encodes CASSSAPYLTYEQYF.

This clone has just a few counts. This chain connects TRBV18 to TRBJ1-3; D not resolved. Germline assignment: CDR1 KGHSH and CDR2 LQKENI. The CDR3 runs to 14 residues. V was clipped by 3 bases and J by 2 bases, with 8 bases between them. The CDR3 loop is CASSPSAAGNTIYF. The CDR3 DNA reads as TGTGCCAGCTCACCCTCCGCGGCTGGAAACACCATATATTTT.

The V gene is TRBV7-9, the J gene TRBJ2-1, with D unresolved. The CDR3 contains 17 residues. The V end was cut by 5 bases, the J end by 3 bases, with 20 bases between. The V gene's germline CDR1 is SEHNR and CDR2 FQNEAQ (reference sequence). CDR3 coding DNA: TGTGCCAGCAGCCCTTCTCTGGTGGGCGTTGGCTACAATGAGCAGTTCTTC. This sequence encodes CASSPSLVGVGYNEQFF.

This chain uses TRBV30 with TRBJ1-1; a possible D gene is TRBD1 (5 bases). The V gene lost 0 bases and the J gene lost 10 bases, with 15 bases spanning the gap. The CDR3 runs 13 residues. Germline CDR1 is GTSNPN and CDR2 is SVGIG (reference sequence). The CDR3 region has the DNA TGTGCCTGGAGTGTACTGCGGGCGGGGGGAGCTTTCTTT. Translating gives CAWSVLRAGGAFF.

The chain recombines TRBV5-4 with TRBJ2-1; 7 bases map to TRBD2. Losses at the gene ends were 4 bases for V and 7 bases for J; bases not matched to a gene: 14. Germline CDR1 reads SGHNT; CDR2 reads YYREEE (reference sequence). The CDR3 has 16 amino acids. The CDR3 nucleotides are TGTGCCAGCAGCCCGACTAGCCCCGGGAGAACAAATGAGCAGTTCTTC. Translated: CASSPTSPGRTNEQFF.

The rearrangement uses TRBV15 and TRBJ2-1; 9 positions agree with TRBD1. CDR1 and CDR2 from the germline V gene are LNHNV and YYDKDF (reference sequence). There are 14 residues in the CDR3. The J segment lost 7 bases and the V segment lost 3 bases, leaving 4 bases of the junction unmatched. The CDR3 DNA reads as TGTGCCACCAGCAGTCGGACAGGGGTAAATGAGCAGTTCTTC. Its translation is CATSSRTGVNEQFF.

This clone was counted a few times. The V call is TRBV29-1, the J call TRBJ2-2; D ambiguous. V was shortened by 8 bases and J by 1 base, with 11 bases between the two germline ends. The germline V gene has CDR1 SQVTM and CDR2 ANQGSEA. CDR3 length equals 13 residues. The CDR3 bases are TGCAGCTTCCTCGAGGAGAACACCGGGGAGCTGTTTTTT. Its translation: CSFLEENTGELFF.

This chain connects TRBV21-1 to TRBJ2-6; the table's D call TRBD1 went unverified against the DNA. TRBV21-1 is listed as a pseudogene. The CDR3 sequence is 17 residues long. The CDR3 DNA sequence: TGTGCCAGCACAGGCAGGGGGCGATGGTCTGGGGCCAACGTCCTGACTTTC. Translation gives CASTGRGRWSGANVLTF.

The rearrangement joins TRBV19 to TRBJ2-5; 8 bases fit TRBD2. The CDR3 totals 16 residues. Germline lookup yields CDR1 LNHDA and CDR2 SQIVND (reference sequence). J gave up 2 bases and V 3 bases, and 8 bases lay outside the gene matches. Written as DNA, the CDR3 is TGTGCCAGTAGTATGGGCGGGGGGCGGTGGCAAGAGACCCAGTACTTC. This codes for CASSMGGGRWQETQYF.

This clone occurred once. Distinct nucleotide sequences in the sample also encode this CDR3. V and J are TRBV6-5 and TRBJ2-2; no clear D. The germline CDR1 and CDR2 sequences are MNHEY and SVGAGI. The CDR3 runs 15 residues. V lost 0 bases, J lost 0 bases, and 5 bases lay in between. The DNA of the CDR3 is TGTGCCAGCAGTTACTCGAGCGCGAACACCGGGGAGCTGTTTTTT. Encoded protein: CASSYSSANTGELFF.

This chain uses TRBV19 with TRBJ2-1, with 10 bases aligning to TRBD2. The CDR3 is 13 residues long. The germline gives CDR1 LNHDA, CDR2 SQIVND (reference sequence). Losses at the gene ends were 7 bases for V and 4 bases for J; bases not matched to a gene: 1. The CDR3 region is CASKLAGYNEQFF. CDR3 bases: TGTGCCAGTAAACTAGCGGGGTACAATGAGCAGTTCTTC.

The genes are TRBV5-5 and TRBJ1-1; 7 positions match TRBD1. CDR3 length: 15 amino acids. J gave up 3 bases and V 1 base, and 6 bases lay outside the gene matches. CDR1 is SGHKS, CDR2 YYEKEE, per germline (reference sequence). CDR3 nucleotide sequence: TGTGCCAGCAGCTTGTCGGGTCAGGGGGACACTGAAGCTTTCTTT. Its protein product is CASSLSGQGDTEAFF.

The CDR3 is CASSEEGLAGASEQYF. DNA for the CDR3: TGTGCCAGCAGTGAAGAGGGACTAGCGGGAGCCTCCGAGCAGTACTTC. The rearrangement uses TRBV2 and TRBJ2-7; 14 bases match TRBD2. J was trimmed by 6 bases and V by 1 base; bases with no gene match: 5. The CDR3 has 16 residues. CDR1 is SNHLY, CDR2 FYNNEI, per germline.

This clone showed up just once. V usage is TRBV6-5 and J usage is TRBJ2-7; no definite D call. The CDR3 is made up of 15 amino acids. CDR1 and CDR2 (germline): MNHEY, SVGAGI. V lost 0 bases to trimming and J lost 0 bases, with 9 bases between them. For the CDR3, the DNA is TGTGCCAGCAGTTACTCGTTAGATTCCTCCTACGAGCAGTACTTC. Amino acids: CASSYSLDSSYEQYF.

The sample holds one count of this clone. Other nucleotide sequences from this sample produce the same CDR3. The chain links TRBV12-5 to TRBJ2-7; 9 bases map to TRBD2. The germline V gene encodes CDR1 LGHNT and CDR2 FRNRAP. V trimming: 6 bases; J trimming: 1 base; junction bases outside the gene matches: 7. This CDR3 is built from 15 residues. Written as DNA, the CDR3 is TGTGCTAGTGGGTTTCGGAGCGGGAGGTCCTACGAGCAGTACTTC. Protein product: CASGFRSGRSYEQYF.

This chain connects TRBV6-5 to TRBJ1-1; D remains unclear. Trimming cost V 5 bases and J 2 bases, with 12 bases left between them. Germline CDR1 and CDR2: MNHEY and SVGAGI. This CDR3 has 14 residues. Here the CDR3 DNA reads TGTGCCAGCAGTCCCGTTACTACTAACACTGAAGCTTTCTTT. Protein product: CASSPVTTNTEAFF.

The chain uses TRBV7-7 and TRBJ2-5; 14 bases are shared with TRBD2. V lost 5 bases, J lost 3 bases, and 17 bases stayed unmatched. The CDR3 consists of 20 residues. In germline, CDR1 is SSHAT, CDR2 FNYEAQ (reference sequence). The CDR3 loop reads CASSPARPGLAGDGKETQYF. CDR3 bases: TGTGCCAGCAGCCCAGCGCGACCGGGACTAGCGGGAGATGGGAAAGAGACCCAGTACTTC. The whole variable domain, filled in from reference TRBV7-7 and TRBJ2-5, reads GAGVSQSPRYKVTKRGQDVTLRCDPISSHATLYWYQQALGQGPEFLTYFNYEAQPDKSGLPSDRFSAERPEGSISTLTIQRTEQRDSAMYRCASSPARPGLAGDGKETQYFGPGTRLLVL.

CDR3 nucleotides: TGCGCCAGCAGCGACAATGTAGGACTAGCGGGAGGGCAAGCCGGGGAGCTGTTTTTT. Its translation is CASSDNVGLAGGQAGELFF. The chain employs TRBV5-1 and TRBJ2-2; 15 bases align to TRBD2. Germline CDR1 is SGHRS and CDR2 is YFSETQ. J was trimmed by 6 bases and V by 4 bases; bases with no gene match: 13. The CDR3 consists of 19 residues.

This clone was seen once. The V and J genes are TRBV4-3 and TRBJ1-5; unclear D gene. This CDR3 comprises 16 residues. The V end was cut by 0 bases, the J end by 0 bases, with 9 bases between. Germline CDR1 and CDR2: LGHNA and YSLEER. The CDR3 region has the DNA TGCGCCAGCAGCCAAGAATCATACGGTAGCAATCAGCCCCAGCATTTT. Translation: CASSQESYGSNQPQHF.

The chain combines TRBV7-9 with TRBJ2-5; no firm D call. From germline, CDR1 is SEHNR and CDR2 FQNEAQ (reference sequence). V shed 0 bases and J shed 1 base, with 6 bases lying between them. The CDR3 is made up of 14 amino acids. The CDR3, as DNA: TGTGCCAGCAGCTTAGCTTACGGCCAAGAGACCCAGTACTTC. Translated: CASSLAYGQETQYF.